A selection of T cell receptor beta chains follows, all from one sample in a study of OX40 agonist ivuxolimab in advanced cancers. Here immunoSEQ multiplex PCR was the method, and the copy in TCRdb shows in-frame clones only, minus some. The sample includes fewer than 30,000 clones, over 80% of them seen just once. Sequenced here: CD4+ or CD8+ T cells sorted from blood, sampled in a trial of the OX40 agonist ivuxolimab. The receptors here all came from an adult with an advanced solid tumor such as melanoma, head and neck, liver or kidney cancer. Each CDR3 is given with its conserved first and last residue. D genes are given only for firm matches. For some rows the clone size is stated as once, few or many, or as a class when expanded; others skip it.

DNA	CDR3	D	V	J	length	size
TGTGCCAGCAGTGATAGCAATCAGCCCCAGCATTTT	CASSDSNQPQHF	-	TRBV2	TRBJ1-5	12	-
TGTGCCAGCAGCCCAGTCACCGGGGAGCTGTTTTTT	CASSPVTGELFF	-	TRBV11-2	TRBJ2-2	12	-
TGTGCCAGCAGCTTGGACCCTCGTACGACCCGAGAGACCCAGTACTTC	CASSLDPRTTRETQYF	-	TRBV7-9	TRBJ2-5	16	-
TGTGCCAGCAGTGAACGGGGACAAAAATATTCACCCCTCCACTTT	CASSERGQKYSPLHF	-	TRBV2	TRBJ1-6	15	-
TGTGCCAGCAGCTTTCCGACACGAGAAGCTTTCTTT	CASSFPTREAFF	-	TRBV11-2	TRBJ1-1	12	-
TGTGCCAGCTCCGTTGATAGGGGGGGTTCCAAAAACATTCAGTACTTC	CASSVDRGGSKNIQYF	-	TRBV28	TRBJ2-4	16	-
TGTGCCAGTAGTATAGGACCCTACGAGCAGTACTTC	CASSIGPYEQYF	-	TRBV19	TRBJ2-7	12	-
TGTGCCAGCAGCTTATGGACCAACACTGAAGCTTTCTTT	CASSLWTNTEAFF	-	TRBV11-1	TRBJ1-1	13	medium-sized
TGCGCCAGCAGCCAAGACAGGAACACTGAAGCTTTCTTT	CASSQDRNTEAFF	-	TRBV4-1	TRBJ1-1	13	few
TGTGCCAGCAGTTACTCACAGGGGGCCACTGAAGCTTTCTTT	CASSYSQGATEAFF	TRBD1	TRBV6-5	TRBJ1-1	14	-
TGTGCCAGCAGCCCTAGCGGGAGTTCAACAGATACGCAGTATTTT	CASSPSGSSTDTQYF	TRBD2	TRBV9	TRBJ2-3	15	-
TGTGCCAGTTCCCCCGCGGGGGCGGGTAACGAGCAGTACTTC	CASSPAGAGNEQYF	-	TRBV6-6	TRBJ2-7	14	-
TGTGCCTGGAGGGGACAGCTTCCTAACTATGGCTACACCTTC	CAWRGQLPNYGYTF	TRBD1	TRBV30	TRBJ1-2	14	-
TGTGCCAGCAGTTCGGACTCTGCCGCGCCCGAGCAGTACTTC	CASSSDSAAPEQYF	-	TRBV27	TRBJ2-7	14	-
TGTGCTAGCAGCTTAGCTGGCGGGAGCGGCGATACGCAGTATTTT	CASSLAGGSGDTQYF	TRBD2	TRBV7-7	TRBJ2-3	15	-
TGTGCCAGCAGCTCCGGACAGGGGGATGTAGAGACCCAGTACTTC	CASSSGQGDVETQYF	TRBD1	TRBV7-8	TRBJ2-5	15	-
TGCGCCAGCAGCCAAGTACATCCCGACTACGAGCAGTACTTC	CASSQVHPDYEQYF	-	TRBV4-3	TRBJ2-7	14	-
TGTGCCTGGGACCCTTATAACCTGAACTATGGCTACACCTTC	CAWDPYNLNYGYTF	-	TRBV30	TRBJ1-2	14	-
TGTGCCAGCAGCTTAGAAAGAGGACAGAGCTCCTACGAGCAGTACTTC	CASSLERGQSSYEQYF	-	TRBV11-3	TRBJ2-7	16	-
TGTGCCAGCAGCGTGATGGGAGGGGCTGGGGAAAAACTGTTTTTT	CASSVMGGAGEKLFF	-	TRBV9	TRBJ1-4	15	-
TGTGCCAGCAGCCAAGATCCCTCTAACGCTGAAGCTTTCTTT	CASSQDPSNAEAFF	-	TRBV4-2	TRBJ1-1	14	medium-sized
TGTGCCAGCAGCCCCCGGGACATGACTAATGAAAAACTGTTTTTT	CASSPRDMTNEKLFF	-	TRBV9	TRBJ1-4	15	-
TGTGCCAGCAGTAAGTTCGCGGGACAGGGTCAGGAAAAACTGTTTTTT	CASSKFAGQGQEKLFF	TRBD1	TRBV28	TRBJ1-4	16	-
TGTGCCAGCAGCTTGACTCCAGGATACAATGAGCAGTTCTTC	CASSLTPGYNEQFF	-	TRBV11-3	TRBJ2-1	14	-